This record concerns one T cell receptor (beta chain) sequence. As yet, its antigen is unknown. This sample is part of a study of a mutant IDH1 vaccine in newly diagnosed glioma. Study background: Investigators started vaccination 4-6 weeks after radiotherapy alone, or with temozolomide cycles.

The ends lost 4 bases at V and 5 bases at J; junction bases unmatched: 0. Germline V gene sequence: CDR1 SGHAT, CDR2 FQNNGV. The CDR3 consists of 14 residues. Stated time point: week 47, end of study. Doses of 300 ug of mutant IDH1 20-mer peptide were given with topical imiquimod. Assay used: immunoSEQ multiplex PCR; TCRdb lists only in-frame clones, some missing. The sample carries almost 95,000 clones, roughly 86% recorded once. The chain combines TRBV11-2 with TRBJ2-5, with TRBD2 identical over 14 bases. The clonotype originates from a woman between 45 and 65 years old with glioma. The material sequenced was PBMCs, taken from a glioma patient whose treatment included an IDH1 peptide vaccine. CDR3 sequence reads: CASSWTSGGETQYF. CDR3 nucleotide sequence: TGTGCCAGCAGCTGGACTAGCGGGGGGGAGACCCAGTACTTC.